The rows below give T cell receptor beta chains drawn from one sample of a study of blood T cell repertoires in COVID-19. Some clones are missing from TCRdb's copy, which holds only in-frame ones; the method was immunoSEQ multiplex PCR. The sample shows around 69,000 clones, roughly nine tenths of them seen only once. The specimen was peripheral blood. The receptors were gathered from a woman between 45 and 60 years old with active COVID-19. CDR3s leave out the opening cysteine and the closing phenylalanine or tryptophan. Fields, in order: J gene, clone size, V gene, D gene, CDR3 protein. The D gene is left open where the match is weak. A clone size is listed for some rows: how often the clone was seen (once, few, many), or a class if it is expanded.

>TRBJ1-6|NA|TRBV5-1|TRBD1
ASSLGAGQGRDNSPLH
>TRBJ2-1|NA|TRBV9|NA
ASSGERYNEQF
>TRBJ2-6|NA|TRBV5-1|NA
ASTWGDPGANVLT
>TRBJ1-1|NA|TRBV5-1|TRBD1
ASSLGQGAVTEAF
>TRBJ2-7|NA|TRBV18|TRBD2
ASSPLAGDYEQY
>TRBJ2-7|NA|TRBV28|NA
ASSSVTGQY
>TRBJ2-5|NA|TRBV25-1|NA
ASSDWEIQETQY
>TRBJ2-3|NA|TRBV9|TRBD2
ASSVAAGAGTDTQY
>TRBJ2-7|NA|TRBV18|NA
ASSLTGLAYEQY
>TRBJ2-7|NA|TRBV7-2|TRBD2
ASSESGRQGYEQY
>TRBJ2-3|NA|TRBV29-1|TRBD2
SVFSGRATDTQY
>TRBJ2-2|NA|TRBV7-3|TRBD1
ASSRTGEGELF
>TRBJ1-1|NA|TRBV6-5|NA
ASSTRGGVVTEAF
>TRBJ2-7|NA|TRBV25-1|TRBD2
ASSVGTRGYEQY
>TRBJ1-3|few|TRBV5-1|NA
ASSLGPGENTIY